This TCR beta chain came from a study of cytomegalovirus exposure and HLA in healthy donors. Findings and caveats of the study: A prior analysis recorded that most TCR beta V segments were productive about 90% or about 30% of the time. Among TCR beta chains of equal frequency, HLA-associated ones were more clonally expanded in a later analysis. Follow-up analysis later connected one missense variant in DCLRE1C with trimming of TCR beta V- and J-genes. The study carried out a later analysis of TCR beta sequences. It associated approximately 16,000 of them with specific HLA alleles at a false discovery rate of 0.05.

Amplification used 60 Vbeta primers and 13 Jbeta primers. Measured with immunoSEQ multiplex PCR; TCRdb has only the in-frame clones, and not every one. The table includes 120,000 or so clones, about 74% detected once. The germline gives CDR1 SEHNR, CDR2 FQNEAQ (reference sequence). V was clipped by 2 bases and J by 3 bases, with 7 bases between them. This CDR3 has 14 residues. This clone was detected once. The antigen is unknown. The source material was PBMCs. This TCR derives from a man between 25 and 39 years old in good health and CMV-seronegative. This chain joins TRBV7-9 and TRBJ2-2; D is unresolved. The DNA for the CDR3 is TGTGCCAGCAGCTTACGAGTGTACACCGGGGAGCTGTTTTTT. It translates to CASSLRVYTGELFF.